This TCR beta chain was recorded in a study of cytomegalovirus exposure and HLA in healthy donors. Study-level results: A highly shared variant cluster was judged a likely technical artifact. Across donors, most TCRs were seen rarely, yet some public ones were widespread. A missense variant in DCLRE1C was later tied to TCR beta V- and J-gene trimming.

PCR primers comprised 60 Vbeta and 13 Jbeta primers. TCRdb's copy holds only in-frame clones and misses some; the assay was immunoSEQ multiplex PCR. The sample consists of 130,000 or so clones, approximately 80% of them appearing once. As to this clone: Its antigen remains unidentified.

The sequencing input was PBMCs. This TCR was recovered from a man in his forties or fifties in good health and CMV-seronegative.

CDR3 nucleotide sequence: TGCAGCGTTGGGGACCTAGGGGGCAAGGAGACCCAGTACTTC. Translated, it gives CSVGDLGGKETQYF. The rearrangement links TRBV29-1 to TRBJ2-5, with 7 positions matching TRBD1. Germline V CDR1 and CDR2: SQVTM, ANQGSEA. The CDR3 consists of 14 residues. The V and J ends lost 4 bases and 5 bases, in that order; junction bases with no gene match: 10.